The clone carrying this T cell receptor beta chain was seen repeatedly, ten times or more. These data originate in a study of T cells in Graves' hyperthyroidism and ophthalmopathy. This CDR3 is built from 15 residues. With V trimmed by 6 bases and J by 5 bases, 12 bases remained unmatched. Germline V gene lookup returns CDR1 MNHNS and CDR2 SASEGT. TCR beta CDR3 regions were amplified from RNA. The primer set for the first-round RT-PCR of the TCR CDR3 was HTBI. TCRdb reanalysed the multiplex PCR reads using MiXCR and keeps one entry per CDR3 protein. The table records about 290,000 distinct CDR3 sequences, roughly an eighth of them present only once.

Specimen: blood. This sequence was found in a woman aged 40-49 years with Graves' hyperthyroidism. The genes are TRBV6-1 and TRBJ2-7, with 8 bases identical to TRBD2. The CDR3 nucleotides read TGTGCCAGCAGCCGCCCCGCGGGAGGAGTAAACGAGCAGTACTTC. Translating it yields CASSRPAGGVNEQYF.